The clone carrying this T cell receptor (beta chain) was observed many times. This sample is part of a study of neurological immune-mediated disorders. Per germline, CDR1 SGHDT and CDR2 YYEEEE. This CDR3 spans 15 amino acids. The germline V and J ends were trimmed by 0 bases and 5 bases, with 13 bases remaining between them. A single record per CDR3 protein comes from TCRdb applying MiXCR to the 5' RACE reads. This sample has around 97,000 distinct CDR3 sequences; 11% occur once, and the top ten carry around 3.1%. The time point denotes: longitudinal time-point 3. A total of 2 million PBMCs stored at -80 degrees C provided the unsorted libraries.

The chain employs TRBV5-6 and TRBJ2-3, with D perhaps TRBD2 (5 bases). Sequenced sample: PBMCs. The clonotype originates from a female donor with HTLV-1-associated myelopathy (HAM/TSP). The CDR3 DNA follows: TGTGCCAGCAGCTTGGGAACTAGTCGAGGAGATACGCAGTATTTT. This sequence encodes CASSLGTSRGDTQYF.